This TCR beta chain was found in a study of cytomegalovirus exposure and HLA in healthy donors. Across the study: The use of the same platform for the 90 to 150 validation repertoires and the roughly 680 first-cohort repertoires was reported by a later analysis. Study-wide points: The classifier reportedly diagnosed cytomegalovirus status with high sensitivity and specificity. A subsequent analysis found that TCR clusters from the first cohort also tended to co-occur in the 90 to 150 validation repertoires, with 90% to 95% of cluster scores above 0.

About this clone itself: Its target is unknown.

Sequencing was performed with immunoSEQ multiplex PCR; in TCRdb, only in-frame clones are kept and a portion is missing. The sample lists about 72,000 clones; 94% were seen once. The specimen was PBMCs. The source is a woman aged 18-30 years in good health and CMV-seronegative.

The CDR3 spells CASSIDRTIHIQYF. The CDR3 DNA reads TGTGCCAGTAGTATAGACAGGACTATTCACATTCAGTACTTC. The chain links TRBV19 to TRBJ2-4; D is possibly TRBD2 (6 bases). Germline V gene data show CDR1 as LNHDA and CDR2 as SQIVND (reference sequence). V lost 0 bases, J lost 8 bases, and 11 bases lay in between. The CDR3 loop spans 14 amino acids. The full variable domain, completed using reference TRBV19 and TRBJ2-4, is DGGITQSPKYLFRKEGQNVTLSCEQNLNHDAMYWYRQDPGQGLRLIYYSQIVNDFQKGDIAEGYSVSREKKESFPLTVTSAQKNPTAFYLCASSIDRTIHIQYFGAGTRLSVL.